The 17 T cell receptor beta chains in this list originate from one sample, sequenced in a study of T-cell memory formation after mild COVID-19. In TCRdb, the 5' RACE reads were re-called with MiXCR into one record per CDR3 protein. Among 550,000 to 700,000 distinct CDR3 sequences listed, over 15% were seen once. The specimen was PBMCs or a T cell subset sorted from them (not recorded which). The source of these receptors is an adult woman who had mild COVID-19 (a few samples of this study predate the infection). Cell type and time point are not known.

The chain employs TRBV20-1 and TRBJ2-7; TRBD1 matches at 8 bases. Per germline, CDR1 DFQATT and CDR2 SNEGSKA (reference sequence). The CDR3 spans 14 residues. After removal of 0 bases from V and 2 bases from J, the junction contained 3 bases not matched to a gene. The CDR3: CSARDRTGTYEQYF. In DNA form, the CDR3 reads TGCAGTGCTAGAGATCGGACAGGGACCTACGAGCAGTACTTC.

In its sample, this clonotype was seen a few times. This CDR3 reads CASSGGHGNTEAFF. CDR3 sequence (DNA): TGTGCCAGCAGCGGGGGGCACGGGAACACTGAAGCTTTCTTT. V usage is TRBV7-3 and J usage is TRBJ1-1; TRBD1 is a possible D gene (6 bases). The CDR3 length is 14 residues. The germline V gene has CDR1 SGHTA and CDR2 FQGTGA. Trimming shortened V by 5 bases and J by 1 base, and 11 bases separated the two germline ends.

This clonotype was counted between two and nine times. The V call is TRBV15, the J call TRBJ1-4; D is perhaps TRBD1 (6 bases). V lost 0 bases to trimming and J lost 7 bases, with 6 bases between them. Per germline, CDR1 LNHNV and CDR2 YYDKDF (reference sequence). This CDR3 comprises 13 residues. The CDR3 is CATSRDRGEKLFF. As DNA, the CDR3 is TGTGCCACCAGCAGAGACAGGGGTGAAAAACTGTTTTTT.

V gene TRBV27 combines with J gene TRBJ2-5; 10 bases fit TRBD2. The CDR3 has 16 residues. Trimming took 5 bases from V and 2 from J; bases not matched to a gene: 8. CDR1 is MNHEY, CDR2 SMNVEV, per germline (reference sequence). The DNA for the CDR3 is TGTGCCAGCAGTCCATGGGGACTAGCGAAACAAGAGACCCAGTACTTC. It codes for CASSPWGLAKQETQYF.

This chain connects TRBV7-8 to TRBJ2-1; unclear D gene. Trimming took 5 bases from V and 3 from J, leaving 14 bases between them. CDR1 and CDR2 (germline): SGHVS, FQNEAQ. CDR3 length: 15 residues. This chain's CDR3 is CASSRSLLGYNEQFF. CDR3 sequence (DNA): TGTGCCAGCAGCCGGAGTCTTCTGGGCTACAATGAGCAGTTCTTC. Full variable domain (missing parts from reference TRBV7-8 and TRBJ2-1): GAGVSQSPRYKVAKRGQDVALRCDPISGHVSLFWYQQALGQGPEFLTYFQNEAQLDKSGLPSDRFFAERPEGSVSTLKIQRTQQEDSAVYLCASSRSLLGYNEQFFGPGTRLTVL.

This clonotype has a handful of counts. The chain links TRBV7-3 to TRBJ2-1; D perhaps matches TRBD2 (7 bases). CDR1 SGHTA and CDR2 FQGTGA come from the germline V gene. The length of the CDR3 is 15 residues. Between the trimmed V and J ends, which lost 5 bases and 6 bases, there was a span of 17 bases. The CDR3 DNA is TGTGCCAGCAGCCTATGGGGGGGGGCTGGCAATGAGCAGTTCTTC. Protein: CASSLWGGAGNEQFF.

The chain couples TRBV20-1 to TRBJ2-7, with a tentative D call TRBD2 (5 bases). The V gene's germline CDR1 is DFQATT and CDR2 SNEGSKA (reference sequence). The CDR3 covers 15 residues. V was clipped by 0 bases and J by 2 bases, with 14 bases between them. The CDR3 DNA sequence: TGCAGTGCTAGAGATCCCTTGGGAGAGACCTACGAGCAGTACTTC. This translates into CSARDPLGETYEQYF.

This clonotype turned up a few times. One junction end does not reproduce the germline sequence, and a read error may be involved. In DNA, the CDR3 is TGTGCCAGCAGTGACAGGGGGCGGTCAGATACGCAGAATTTT. It is translated as CASSDRGRSDTQNF. V is TRBV6-6 and J is TRBJ2-3; 10 positions match TRBD1. This CDR3 has 14 amino acids. Looked up from germline, CDR1 is MNHNY and CDR2 is SVGAGI (reference sequence).

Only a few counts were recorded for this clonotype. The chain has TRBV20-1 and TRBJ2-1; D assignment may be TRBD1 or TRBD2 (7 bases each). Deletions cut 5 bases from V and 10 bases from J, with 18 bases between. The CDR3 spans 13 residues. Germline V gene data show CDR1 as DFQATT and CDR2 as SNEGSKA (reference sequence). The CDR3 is CSAPSGGAKEQFF. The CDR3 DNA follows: TGCAGTGCTCCTTCAGGGGGGGCCAAAGAGCAGTTCTTC.

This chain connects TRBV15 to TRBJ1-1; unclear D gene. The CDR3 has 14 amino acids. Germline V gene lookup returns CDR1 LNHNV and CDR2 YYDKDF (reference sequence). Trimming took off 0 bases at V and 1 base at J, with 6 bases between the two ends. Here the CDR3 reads CATSRDQANTEAFF. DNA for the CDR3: TGTGCCACCAGCAGAGATCAGGCGAACACTGAAGCTTTCTTT.

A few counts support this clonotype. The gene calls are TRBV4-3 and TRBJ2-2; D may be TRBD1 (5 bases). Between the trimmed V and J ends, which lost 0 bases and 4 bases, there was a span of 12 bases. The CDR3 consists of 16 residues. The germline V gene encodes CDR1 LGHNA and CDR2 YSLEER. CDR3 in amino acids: CASSQDRGLGTGELFF. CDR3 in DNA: TGCGCCAGCAGCCAAGATAGGGGCTTGGGCACCGGGGAGCTGTTTTTT.

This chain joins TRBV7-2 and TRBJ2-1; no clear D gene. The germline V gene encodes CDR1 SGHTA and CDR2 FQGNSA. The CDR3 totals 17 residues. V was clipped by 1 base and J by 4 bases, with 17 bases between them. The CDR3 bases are TGTGCCAGCAGCTTAGTGGTGGGTGCGGACCAATACAATGAGCAGTTCTTC. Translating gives CASSLVVGADQYNEQFF.

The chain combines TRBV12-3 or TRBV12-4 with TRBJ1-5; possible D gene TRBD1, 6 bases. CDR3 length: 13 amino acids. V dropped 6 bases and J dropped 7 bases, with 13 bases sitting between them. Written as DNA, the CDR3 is TGTGCCAGCAGGGCCAGGGGAGCGCAGCCCCAGCATTTT. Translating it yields CASRARGAQPQHF.

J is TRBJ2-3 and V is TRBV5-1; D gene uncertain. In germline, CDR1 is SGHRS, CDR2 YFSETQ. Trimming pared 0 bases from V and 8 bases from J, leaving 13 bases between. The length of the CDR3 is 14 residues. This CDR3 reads CASSLDVGQGTQYF. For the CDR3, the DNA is TGCGCCAGCAGCTTGGATGTGGGCCAAGGTACGCAGTATTTT.

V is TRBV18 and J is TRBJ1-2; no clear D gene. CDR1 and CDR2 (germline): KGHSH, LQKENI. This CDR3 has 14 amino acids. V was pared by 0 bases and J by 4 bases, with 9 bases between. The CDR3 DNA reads TGTGCCAGCTCACCACCGAGCGGGGTCTATGGCTACACCTTC. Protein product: CASSPPSGVYGYTF.

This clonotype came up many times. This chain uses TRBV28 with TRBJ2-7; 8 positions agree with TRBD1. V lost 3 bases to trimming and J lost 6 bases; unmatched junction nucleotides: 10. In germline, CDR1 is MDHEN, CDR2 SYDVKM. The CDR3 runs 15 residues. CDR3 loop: CASSFGTGRNREQYF. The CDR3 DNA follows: TGTGCCAGCAGTTTTGGGACAGGTAGAAATCGCGAGCAGTACTTC.

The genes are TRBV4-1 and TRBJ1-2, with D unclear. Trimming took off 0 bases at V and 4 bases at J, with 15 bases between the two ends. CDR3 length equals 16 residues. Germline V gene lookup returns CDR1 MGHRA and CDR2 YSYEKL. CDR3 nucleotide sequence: TGCGCCAGCAGCCAAGATGATTCATCGTCTAGCTATGGCTACACCTTC. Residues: CASSQDDSSSSYGYTF.